What follows are 27 T cell receptor beta chains derived from one specimen sequenced in a study of T cell responses to AZD1222 COVID-19 vaccine. TCRdb keeps only in-frame clones here, not all; method: immunoSEQ multiplex PCR. The sample includes roughly 100,000 clones, 85% to 90% of them seen just once. The sequencing used peripheral blood, collected on day 0 of AZD1222 vaccination. Source of these receptors: an adult in good health.

In its sample, this clone was seen a few times. The chain links TRBV6-1 to TRBJ1-4, with a possible D match to TRBD1 (5 bases). Trimming shortened V by 1 base and J by 2 bases, and 8 bases separated the two germline ends. In germline, CDR1 is MNHNS, CDR2 SASEGT. CDR3 length equals 15 residues. CDR3 nucleotides: TGTGCCAGCAGTGAAGGGACACCGACTAATGAAAAACTGTTTTTT. This gives the protein CASSEGTPTNEKLFF.

V gene TRBV25-1 combines with J gene TRBJ2-3, with 12 bases lining up with TRBD2. CDR3 size: 15 residues. V gave up 6 bases and J gave up 7 bases; unmatched junction bases: 8. Per germline, CDR1 MGHDK and CDR2 SYGVNS. The CDR3 sequence is CASSRLAGVDNTQYF. The CDR3 bases are TGTGCCAGCAGCCGACTAGCGGGAGTGGATAATACGCAGTATTTT. Filled out from reference TRBV25-1 and TRBJ2-3, the complete variable domain reads EADIYQTPRYLVIGTGKKITLECSQTMGHDKMYWYQQDPGMELHLIHYSYGVNSTEKGDLSSESTVSRIRTEHFPLTLESARPSHTSQYLCASSRLAGVDNTQYFGPGTRLTVL.

The chain combines TRBV5-1 with TRBJ2-5; 7 bases fit TRBD1. Germline assignment: CDR1 SGHRS and CDR2 YFSETQ. V was pared by 4 bases and J by 5 bases, with 8 bases of the junction left unmatched. CDR3 length equals 14 residues. CDR3 in DNA: TGCGCCAGCAGCATCACAGGGGTAGGGGAGACCCAGTACTTC. Protein sequence: CASSITGVGETQYF.

This clone has just a few counts. This chain connects TRBV18 to TRBJ1-2; TRBD1 matches at 7 bases. CDR1 is KGHSH and CDR2 is LQKENI in the germline V gene. The CDR3 consists of 14 residues. Trimming took 0 bases from V and 8 from J; bases not matched to a gene: 6. Written as DNA, the CDR3 is TGTGCCAGCTCACCACCCGAGGACAGGAACGGCTACACCTTC. It specifies CASSPPEDRNGYTF.

The chain uses TRBV5-1 and TRBJ1-2; 9 bases map to TRBD1. This CDR3 is built from 15 residues. Germline V lookup: CDR1 SGHRS, CDR2 YFSETQ. The trim removed 4 bases at V and 4 bases at J, leaving 8 bases unmatched. CDR3 DNA: TGCGCCAGCAGCAGCAATCCGGGACAGGGCTATGGCTACACCTTC. This sequence encodes CASSSNPGQGYGYTF.

V usage is TRBV29-1 and J usage is TRBJ2-5, with D perhaps TRBD2 (5 bases). Germline CDR1 reads SQVTM; CDR2 reads ANQGSEA. Trimming took 2 bases from V and 6 from J, leaving 10 bases between them. The CDR3 extends over 12 amino acids. The CDR3: CSVERDPKTQYF. The CDR3, as DNA: TGCAGCGTTGAACGGGATCCCAAGACCCAGTACTTC.

The chain recombines TRBV27 with TRBJ1-5, with D possibly TRBD1 on 5 matching bases. Deletions cut 8 bases from V and 3 bases from J, with 11 bases between. Looked up from germline, CDR1 is MNHEY and CDR2 is SMNVEV (reference sequence). The CDR3 length is 13 residues. The DNA of the CDR3 is TGTGCCAGCCGGGGGGACGTCAATCAGCCCCAGCATTTT. Translating gives CASRGDVNQPQHF.

The J gene is TRBJ2-1, the V gene TRBV29-1; D uncertain. The CDR3 runs to 11 residues. Per germline, CDR1 SQVTM and CDR2 ANQGSEA. V lost 4 bases and J 10 bases, leaving 11 bases between the germline ends. The CDR3 reads CSVVELKEQFF. DNA of the CDR3: TGCAGCGTTGTTGAACTAAAAGAGCAGTTCTTC.

The chain joins TRBV7-6 to TRBJ2-1; 14 nucleotides line up with TRBD2. CDR1 and CDR2 from the germline V gene are SGHVS and FNYEAQ. V was clipped by 3 bases and J by 7 bases; unmatched bases: 5. This CDR3 spans 16 amino acids. This CDR3 reads CASSLGTSGSGNEQFF. CDR3 in DNA: TGTGCCAGCAGCTTGGGGACTAGCGGGAGTGGGAATGAGCAGTTCTTC.

The gene calls are TRBV5-4 and TRBJ2-1, with TRBD2 identical over 9 bases. The CDR3 has 15 residues. V lost 2 bases, J lost 4 bases, and 4 bases stayed unmatched. From germline, CDR1 is SGHNT and CDR2 YYREEE (reference sequence). The CDR3: CASSFRGRGYNEQFF. The CDR3 DNA reads as TGTGCCAGCAGCTTCCGCGGGAGGGGGTACAATGAGCAGTTCTTC.

The chain joins TRBV2 to TRBJ1-2; D is ambiguous. The CDR3 consists of 15 residues. Trimming shortened V by 3 bases and J by 4 bases, and 15 bases separated the two germline ends. From germline, CDR1 is SNHLY and CDR2 FYNNEI. CDR3 nucleotides: TGTGCCAGCAGTGAGCGGGCCCCTTCGGGCTATGGCTACACCTTC. Its protein is CASSERAPSGYGYTF.

CDR3 in DNA: TGTGCCAGCAGCCCAGGGCGCGTCAGCAATCAGCCCCAGCATTTT. This sequence encodes CASSPGRVSNQPQHF. The chain couples TRBV7-8 to TRBJ1-5, with a tentative D call TRBD1 (5 bases). V gave up 5 bases and J gave up 1 base, with 12 bases separating them. The germline V gene has CDR1 SGHVS and CDR2 FQNEAQ. The CDR3 spans 15 residues. Filled out from reference TRBV7-8 and TRBJ1-5, the complete variable domain reads GAGVSQSPRYKVAKRGQDVALRCDPISGHVSLFWYQQALGQGPEFLTYFQNEAQLDKSGLPSDRFFAERPEGSVSTLKIQRTQQEDSAVYLCASSPGRVSNQPQHFGDGTRLSIL.

The CDR3, as DNA: TGTGCCGGATGGAGTAGCGGGCTGAGCTCCTACAATGAGCAGTTCTTC. It specifies CAGWSSGLSSYNEQFF. This chain links TRBV27 with TRBJ2-1, with 7 bases matching TRBD2. V was pared by 11 bases and J by 0 bases, with 13 bases of the junction left unmatched. The length of the CDR3 is 16 residues. Germline CDR1 reads MNHEY; CDR2 reads SMNVEV (reference sequence).

This chain links TRBV6-5 with TRBJ1-6; 7 bases match TRBD1. CDR3 length equals 13 residues. Germline V gives CDR1 MNHEY, CDR2 SVGAGI. With V trimmed by 8 bases and J by 5 bases, 3 bases remained unmatched. In DNA, the CDR3 is TGTGCCAGCCCAGGACAGGATAATTCACCCCTCCACTTT. This gives the protein CASPGQDNSPLHF.

In DNA, the CDR3 is TGTGCCAGCAGCTTAGAGGGTGTGGACCCAGACAAGAGGAATGAGCAGTTCTTC. Residues: CASSLEGVDPDKRNEQFF. This sequence joins TRBV11-2 and TRBJ2-1; no clear D. The CDR3 has 18 residues. V dropped 0 bases and J dropped 7 bases, with 22 bases sitting between them. Germline V CDR1 and CDR2: SGHAT, FQNNGV. The whole variable domain, filled in from reference TRBV11-2 and TRBJ2-1, reads EAGVAQSPRYKIIEKRQSVAFWCNPISGHATLYWYQQILGQGPKLLIQFQNNGVVDDSQLPKDRFSAERLKGVDSTLKIQPAKLEDSAVYLCASSLEGVDPDKRNEQFFGPGTRLTVL.

V and J are TRBV6-5 and TRBJ1-6; D is possibly TRBD1 (5 bases). Germline V gives CDR1 MNHEY, CDR2 SVGAGI. The V gene lost 5 bases and the J gene lost 2 bases, with 10 bases spanning the gap. The CDR3 is 15 amino acids. The DNA for the CDR3 is TGTGCCAGCAGTCGCTGGGGGGCCTATAATTCACCCCTCCACTTT. Its translation: CASSRWGAYNSPLHF.

This clone has only a few counts. This sequence joins TRBV28 and TRBJ2-6; 8 bases line up with TRBD1. The V gene end was trimmed by 2 bases and the J gene end by 3 bases; junction bases not matched to a gene: 12. Per germline, CDR1 MDHEN and CDR2 SYDVKM. The CDR3 is made up of 19 amino acids. The CDR3: CASSLPTGQGFFGANVLTF. For the CDR3, the DNA is TGTGCCAGCAGTTTACCCACAGGACAGGGATTTTTTGGGGCCAACGTCCTGACTTTC. The whole variable domain, filled in from reference TRBV28 and TRBJ2-6, reads DVKVTQSSRYLVKRTGEKVFLECVQDMDHENMFWYRQDPGLGLRLIYFSYDVKMKEKGDIPEGYSVSREKKERFSLILESASTNQTSMYLCASSLPTGQGFFGANVLTFGAGSRLTVL.

The CDR3 here is CASSQDFKGWNYGYTF. For the CDR3, the DNA is TGCGCCAGCAGCCAAGATTTTAAGGGATGGAACTATGGCTACACCTTC. This chain links TRBV4-1 with TRBJ1-2; D unclear. The CDR3 covers 16 residues. CDR1 and CDR2 (germline): MGHRA, YSYEKL. Trimming removed 0 bases at V and 2 bases at J, with 13 bases between.

This rearrangement joins TRBV4-2 to TRBJ2-7; 9 positions agree with TRBD1. The germline gives CDR1 LGHNA, CDR2 YNFKEQ. The CDR3 contains 15 residues. V lost 0 bases to trimming and J lost 5 bases; unmatched junction nucleotides: 5. This CDR3 is CASSQDGQGRDEQYF. The CDR3 DNA sequence: TGTGCCAGCAGCCAAGATGGACAGGGGAGGGACGAGCAGTACTTC.

J is TRBJ2-7 and V is TRBV27, with 7 nucleotides matching TRBD2. The V gene's germline CDR1 is MNHEY and CDR2 SMNVEV (reference sequence). This CDR3 spans 15 amino acids. The trim removed 2 bases at V and 0 bases at J, leaving 4 bases unmatched. Written as DNA, the CDR3 is TGTGCCAGCAGTTTAGGTGGGAGGGGCTCCTACGAGCAGTACTTC. Its translation is CASSLGGRGSYEQYF.

The rearrangement links TRBV19 to TRBJ2-1, with 8 bases aligning to TRBD2. This CDR3 has 16 residues. CDR1 is LNHDA, CDR2 SQIVND, per germline (reference sequence). Unmatched junction bases numbered 11, after V lost 5 bases and J lost 5 bases. CDR3 DNA: TGTGCCAGTAGTGATCAGCGGGAGCTCGGGGACAATGAGCAGTTCTTC. It is translated as CASSDQRELGDNEQFF.

The chain couples TRBV9 to TRBJ2-7; 9 nucleotides line up with TRBD2. Germline V gene data show CDR1 as SGDLS and CDR2 as YYNGEE. CDR3 length: 14 amino acids. V shed 2 bases and J 6 bases; nucleotides not matched to a gene: 6. CDR3 in amino acids: CASSVSGSPGEQYF. The CDR3 nucleotides are TGTGCCAGCAGCGTTAGCGGGAGCCCGGGCGAGCAGTACTTC.

V gene TRBV7-3 combines with J gene TRBJ2-3; no clear D gene. Trimming took off 1 base at V and 0 bases at J, with 8 bases between the two ends. Germline lookup yields CDR1 SGHTA and CDR2 FQGTGA. CDR3 length equals 15 residues. The CDR3 loop reads CASSLNPGSTDTQYF. The CDR3 nucleotides are TGTGCCAGCAGCTTAAACCCAGGTAGCACAGATACGCAGTATTTT.

The chain is built from TRBV19 and TRBJ1-5; a possible D gene is TRBD1 (6 bases). This CDR3 comprises 13 residues. CDR1 is LNHDA and CDR2 is SQIVND in the germline V gene (reference sequence). Trimming stripped 5 bases from V and 5 bases from J, with 10 bases between. In DNA form, the CDR3 reads TGTGCCAGTAGTCGGACAGCTTATCAGCCCCAGCATTTT. Its translation: CASSRTAYQPQHF.

V usage is TRBV6-1 and J usage is TRBJ1-2; D is unclear. V was pared by 1 base and J by 3 bases, with 9 bases between. The CDR3 is 14 amino acids. The V gene's germline CDR1 is MNHNS and CDR2 SASEGT. The CDR3 loop is CASSEGPGYYGYTF. In DNA, the CDR3 is TGTGCCAGCAGTGAAGGTCCGGGGTACTATGGCTACACCTTC.

A few counts support this clone. V and J are TRBV7-9 and TRBJ2-7; the D gene is possibly TRBD2 (5 bases). The CDR3 has 13 residues. Germline V gene lookup returns CDR1 SEHNR and CDR2 FQNEAQ (reference sequence). The V end was cut by 7 bases, the J end by 7 bases, with 17 bases between. CDR3 sequence: CASTRFSDGEQYF. In DNA form, the CDR3 reads TGTGCCAGCACCCGGTTTAGCGACGGGGAGCAGTACTTC.

This clone appeared once. The chain combines TRBV27 with TRBJ2-7; 11 bases line up with TRBD2. J was trimmed by 3 bases and V by 11 bases; bases with no gene match: 9. Germline-derived CDR1 and CDR2 are MNHEY and SMNVEV (reference sequence). The CDR3 has 14 amino acids. The CDR3 spells CASSGTSGIYEQYF. CDR3 nucleotide sequence: TGTGCCTCCTCGGGGACTAGCGGAATCTACGAGCAGTACTTC.